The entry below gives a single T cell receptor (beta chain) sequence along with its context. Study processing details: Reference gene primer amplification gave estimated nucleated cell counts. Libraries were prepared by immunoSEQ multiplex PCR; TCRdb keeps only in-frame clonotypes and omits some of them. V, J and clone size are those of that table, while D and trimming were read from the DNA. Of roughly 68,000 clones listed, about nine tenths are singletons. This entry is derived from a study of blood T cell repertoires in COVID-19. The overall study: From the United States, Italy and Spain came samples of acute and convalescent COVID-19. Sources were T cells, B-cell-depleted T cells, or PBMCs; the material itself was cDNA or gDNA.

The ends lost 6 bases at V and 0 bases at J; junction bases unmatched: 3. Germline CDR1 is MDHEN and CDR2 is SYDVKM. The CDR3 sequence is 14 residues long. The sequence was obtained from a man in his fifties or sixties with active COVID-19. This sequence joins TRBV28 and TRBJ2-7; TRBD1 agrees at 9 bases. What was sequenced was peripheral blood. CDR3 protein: CASRGQGSSYEQYF. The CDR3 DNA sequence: TGTGCCAGCAGGGGACAGGGAAGCTCCTACGAGCAGTACTTC. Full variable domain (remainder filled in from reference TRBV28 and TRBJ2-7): DVKVTQSSRYLVKRTGEKVFLECVQDMDHENMFWYRQDPGLGLRLIYFSYDVKMKEKGDIPEGYSVSREKKERFSLILESASTNQTSMYLCASRGQGSSYEQYFGPGTRLTVT.